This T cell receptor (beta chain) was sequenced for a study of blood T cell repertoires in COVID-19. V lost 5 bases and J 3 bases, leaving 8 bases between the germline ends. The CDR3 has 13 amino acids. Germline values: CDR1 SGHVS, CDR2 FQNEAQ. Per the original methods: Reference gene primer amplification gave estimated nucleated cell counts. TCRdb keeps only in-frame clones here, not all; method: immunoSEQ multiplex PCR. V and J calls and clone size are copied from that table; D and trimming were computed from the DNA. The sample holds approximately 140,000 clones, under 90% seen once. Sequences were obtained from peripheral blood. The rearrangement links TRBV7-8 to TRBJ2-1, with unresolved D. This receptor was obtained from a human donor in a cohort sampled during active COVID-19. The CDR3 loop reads CASSPLNYNEQFF. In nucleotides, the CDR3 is TGTGCCAGCAGCCCCCTTAACTACAATGAGCAGTTCTTC.